Sequencing of this T cell receptor beta chain was carried out in a study of cytotoxic CD8 clonotypes in ibrutinib-treated CLL. Study information: After a median of 68 months, about 14 patients stayed remitted and about twelve progressed; responses had been partial in approximately 24 and complete in 2.

V shed 3 bases and J 0 bases; nucleotides not matched to a gene: 6. This CDR3 contains 16 residues. CDR1 and CDR2 from the germline V gene are MNHNS and SASEGT. The study's findings and limits: Contraction or stability on treatment characterized the public clonotypes, which were uncommon. Increased clonality at ibrutinib response gave way to a return toward baseline at progression. In sustained-remission versus progressing patients, sampling times differed.

The data were produced by immunoSEQ multiplex PCR, yet TCRdb's version contains in-frame clones alone and is incomplete. The repertoire consists of hundreds of thousands of clones, with around 66% occurring once and the leading ten covering roughly 6%. On this clone: No antigen is known for it.

The material was PBMCs, obtained after 36 months of ibrutinib treatment. This receptor was obtained from a human donor with chronic lymphocytic leukemia. V gene TRBV6-1 combines with J gene TRBJ1-1; TRBD1 matches 8 bases. Here the CDR3 reads CASSEGPTGVNTEAFF. The CDR3, as DNA: TGTGCCAGCAGTGAGGGTCCGACAGGGGTGAACACTGAAGCTTTCTTT.